These 2 T cell receptor beta chains were sequenced from one sample in a study of vaccination and CD4 T cells after COVID-19. Their target antigens are unknown. The study sequenced cultured CD4+ T cell DNA using the Oncomine TCR Beta short-read assay. TCRdb redid the calling of the PCR reads with MiXCR, one entry per CDR3 protein. The sample includes about 15,000 distinct CDR3 sequences, around four fifths of them seen just once. Treatment of the sample: approximately nine-day PBMC culture with coronavirus spike peptide pools or control peptides (ViraFEST assay). Sample: CD4+ T cells from blood, cultured in vitro. These receptors came from a human donor who had recovered from COVID-19.

The chain combines TRBV6-5 with TRBJ2-2, with D possibly being TRBD2 (7 bases). The CDR3 contains 16 residues. The germline V and J ends were trimmed by 4 bases and 5 bases, with 17 bases remaining between them. CDR1 MNHEY and CDR2 SVGAGI come from the germline V gene. CDR3 coding DNA: TGTGCCAGCAGTTCCACGGGGGGAACAGGGACCGGGGAGCTGTTTTTT. Translating gives CASSSTGGTGTGELFF.

The V call is TRBV30, the J call TRBJ2-7; D is possibly TRBD2 (5 bases). CDR1 is GTSNPN, CDR2 SVGIG, per germline (reference sequence). Between the trimmed V and J ends, which lost 1 base and 3 bases, there was a span of 22 bases. This CDR3 has 17 residues. The CDR3 DNA follows: TGTGCCTGGAGTGCCCCGCCGCGGCTAGCCATTATCTACGAGCAGTACTTC. Translated, it gives CAWSAPPRLAIIYEQYF.